One and the same sample provided the 5 T cell receptor beta chains below, sequenced in a study of blood T cell repertoires in COVID-19. Some clones are missing from TCRdb's copy, which holds only in-frame ones; the method was immunoSEQ multiplex PCR. The repertoire consists of under 50,000 clones, with approximately 93% occurring once and the leading ten covering less than 1.2%. The source material was peripheral blood. These receptors were taken from a man aged 55 to 70 with COVID-19, enrolled during active disease.

The chain carries TRBV27 and TRBJ2-1; 8 positions agree with TRBD2. Germline V gives CDR1 MNHEY, CDR2 SMNVEV (reference sequence). This CDR3 is 18 amino acids long. With V trimmed by 4 bases and J by 5 bases, 16 bases remained unmatched. CDR3 residues: CASSSLPHSGKSNNEQFF. The CDR3 DNA reads as TGTGCCAGCAGTTCCCTGCCGCATAGCGGGAAGTCCAACAATGAGCAGTTCTTC.

CDR3 sequence (DNA): TGTGCCAGCAGCGTAGAAGCGAATTCACCCCTCCACTTT. This encodes CASSVEANSPLHF. The genes are TRBV9 and TRBJ1-6, with D unresolved. Per germline, CDR1 SGDLS and CDR2 YYNGEE. CDR3 length: 13 residues. V was clipped by 0 bases and J by 7 bases, with 5 bases between them.

V gene TRBV9 combines with J gene TRBJ2-3; TRBD2 matches 7 bases. V lost 0 bases to trimming and J lost 4 bases; unmatched junction nucleotides: 11. The CDR3 is 17 amino acids. CDR1 SGDLS and CDR2 YYNGEE come from the germline V gene. In nucleotides, the CDR3 is TGTGCCAGCAGCGTAGGAGCGGGGCCCGACGTTCCAGATACGCAGTATTTT. It translates to CASSVGAGPDVPDTQYF.

This chain uses TRBV9 with TRBJ1-3; TRBD1 might be the D (5 bases). CDR1 and CDR2 from the germline V gene are SGDLS and YYNGEE. The CDR3 has 17 residues. Trimming left V 1 base short and J 0 bases short, with 14 bases between. The CDR3 DNA follows: TGTGCCAGCAGCGTAACACCGACAGCCACCTCTGGAAACACCATATATTTT. It yields the protein CASSVTPTATSGNTIYF. The variable domain in full, completed from reference TRBV9 and TRBJ1-3, reads DSGVTQTPKHLITATGQRVTLRCSPRSGDLSVYWYQQSLDQGLQFLIQYYNGEERAKGNILERFSAQQFPDLHSELNLSSLELGDSALYFCASSVTPTATSGNTIYFGEGSWLTVV.

The chain carries TRBV7-2 and TRBJ2-6; D is perhaps TRBD2 (5 bases). Germline V CDR1 and CDR2: SGHTA, FQGNSA. The V end lost 1 base, the J end lost 4 bases, and 17 bases lay between the germline ends. There are 18 residues in the CDR3. In DNA form, the CDR3 reads TGTGCCAGCAGCTTAGTTCCGACGGGAAAAGTGGGGGCCAACGTCCTGACTTTC. Amino acids: CASSLVPTGKVGANVLTF.